What follows describes a single T cell receptor beta chain. This sample was taken from a study of long-term antiretroviral therapy in people with HIV. The run of the v3.0 immunoSEQ assay was at survey level. TCRdb's copy holds only in-frame clones and misses some; the assay was immunoSEQ multiplex PCR. The data show about 38,000 clones, 80% to 85% seen once. This CDR3 is built from 13 residues. The ends were cut back, 7 bases at V and 0 bases at J, with 10 bases in the middle. Germline V gene sequence: CDR1 MDHEN, CDR2 SYDVKM. Here the sequenced sample was unsorted PBMCs, taken 1.5 years after starting antiretroviral therapy. The chain couples TRBV28 to TRBJ2-7; D unclear. The sequence was collected from a man younger than 35 with HIV. CDR3 sequence (DNA): TGTGCCAGCACCGGCCGTAGCTCCTACGAGCAGTACTTC. Translated, it gives CASTGRSSYEQYF.